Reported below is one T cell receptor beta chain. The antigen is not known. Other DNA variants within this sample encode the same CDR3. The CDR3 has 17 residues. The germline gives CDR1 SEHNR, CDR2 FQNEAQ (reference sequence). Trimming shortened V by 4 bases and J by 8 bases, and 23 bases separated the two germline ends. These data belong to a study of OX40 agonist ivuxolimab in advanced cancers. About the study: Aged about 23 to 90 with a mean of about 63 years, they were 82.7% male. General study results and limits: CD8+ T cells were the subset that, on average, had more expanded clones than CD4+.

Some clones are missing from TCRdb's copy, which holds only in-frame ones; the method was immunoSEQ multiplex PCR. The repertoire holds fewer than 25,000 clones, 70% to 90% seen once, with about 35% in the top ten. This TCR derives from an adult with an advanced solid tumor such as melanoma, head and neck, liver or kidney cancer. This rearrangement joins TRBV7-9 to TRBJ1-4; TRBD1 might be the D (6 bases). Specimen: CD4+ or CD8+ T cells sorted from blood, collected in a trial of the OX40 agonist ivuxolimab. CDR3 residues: CASSSRVRQAWGEKLFF. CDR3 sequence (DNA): TGTGCCAGCAGCTCTAGGGTCCGACAGGCCTGGGGCGAAAAACTGTTTTTT.